This is a list of T cell receptor beta chains from one sample in a study of T cell changes during pregnancy in multiple sclerosis. Sequencing used immunoSEQ multiplex PCR; TCRdb keeps in-frame clones, though not all of them. Here the sample spans 33,000 or so clones, almost 95% being singletons. This sample comprised CD4+ T cells from peripheral blood mononuclear cells, obtained in the third trimester of pregnancy. The receptors here all came from a female donor in good health, enrolled as a control in a pregnancy study. The CDR3 runs from the conserved cysteine through the conserved F or W. D genes are given only for firm matches. Clone size is not always given. Where it is, it says once, few, many or a class for expanded clones.

V	length	D	size	J	DNA	CDR3
TRBV9	14	NA	few	TRBJ1-1	TGTGCCAGCAGCGGGGCGACAATTAACACTGAAGCTTTCTTT	CASSGATINTEAFF
TRBV28	15	TRBD1	NA	TRBJ1-2	TGTGCCAGCAGTTTAGCATTACAGGGGATCGGCGGCTACACCTTC	CASSLALQGIGGYTF
TRBV5-4	15	TRBD1	NA	TRBJ2-5	TGTGCCAGCAGCCCCGGGCAGGGGGCTTGGGAGACCCAGTACTTC	CASSPGQGAWETQYF
TRBV2	14	TRBD1	NA	TRBJ2-7	TGTGCCAGCAGTGCCGGACAGGGGAAATACGAGCAGTACTTC	CASSAGQGKYEQYF
TRBV6-1	13	TRBD1	NA	TRBJ2-7	TGTGCCAGCAGCGGGACAGGGGAGTTCGAGCAGTACTTC	CASSGTGEFEQYF
TRBV9	13	NA	NA	TRBJ2-5	TGTGCCAGCAGCCCAAGATTGGAGGAGACCCAGTACTTC	CASSPRLEETQYF
TRBV6-5	15	NA	NA	TRBJ1-6	TGTGCCAGCAGTTACGGGAGCTCCTATAATTCACCCCTCCACTTT	CASSYGSSYNSPLHF
TRBV28	15	TRBD2	NA	TRBJ2-3	TGTGCCAGCAGTCTACTAGCGGGGGGGCAAGATACGCAGTATTTT	CASSLLAGGQDTQYF
TRBV7-2	14	TRBD2	NA	TRBJ2-7	TGTGCCAGCATTCTGGGGGCGGGGGGGCCTGGGCAGTACTTC	CASILGAGGPGQYF
TRBV9	15	NA	NA	TRBJ1-2	TGTGCCAGCAGCGCCAGCGTGAGCTCAGTCTATGGCTACACCTTC	CASSASVSSVYGYTF
TRBV27	15	TRBD1	NA	TRBJ1-5	TGTGCCAGCAGTCCTCCCGGACAGGGGAATCAGCCCCAGCATTTT	CASSPPGQGNQPQHF
TRBV6-5	14	TRBD1	few	TRBJ1-6	TGTGCCAGCAATGGACAGGGGACGAATTCACCCCTCCACTTT	CASNGQGTNSPLHF
TRBV4-3	14	NA	NA	TRBJ1-5	TGCGCCAGCAGCCAAGATTCCCAGGATCAGCCCCAGCATTTT	CASSQDSQDQPQHF
TRBV7-9	15	NA	once	TRBJ2-7	TGTGCCAGCAGCTTAATGCTGGGGAGCTCCTACGAGCAGTACTTC	CASSLMLGSSYEQYF
TRBV5-1	18	TRBD1	NA	TRBJ2-7	TGCGCCAGCAGTCTACGGGGACAGGGTTCCCGCCTGGGCTACGAGCAGTACTTC	CASSLRGQGSRLGYEQYF
TRBV7-8	13	NA	once	TRBJ1-4	TGTGCCAGCAGCTTGGACAGCTGGGAAAAACTGTTTTTT	CASSLDSWEKLFF
TRBV4-3	21	NA	NA	TRBJ2-7	TGCGCCAGCAGCCAAGAAACCGGGTCAGCCATTGCCCCCGGGAGCTCCTACGAGCAGTACTTC	CASSQETGSAIAPGSSYEQYF
TRBV7-9	14	NA	once	TRBJ1-2	TGTGCCAGCAGCCTAGGAGGGACAAACTATGGCTACACCTTC	CASSLGGTNYGYTF
TRBV7-3	17	NA	NA	TRBJ1-1	TGTGCCAGCAGCTTATTTAGGGCTCTAAGGGGTAACACTGAAGCTTTCTTT	CASSLFRALRGNTEAFF
TRBV10-1	15	TRBD2	NA	TRBJ2-1	TGCGCCAGCAGCGTGACTAGCGGGGGGGGTCATGAGCAGTTCTTC	CASSVTSGGGHEQFF
TRBV4-1	17	TRBD2	NA	TRBJ2-7	TGCGCCAGCAGCCAACCGTTAACAGCGGGGGGGCGCTACGAGCAGTACTTC	CASSQPLTAGGRYEQYF
TRBV5-1	14	NA	NA	TRBJ2-7	TGCGCCAGCAATCAGGGGACCCGATCCTACGAGCAGTACTTC	CASNQGTRSYEQYF
TRBV2	14	NA	once	TRBJ1-5	TGTGCCAGCACGCGGAGAAATAGCAATCAGCCCCAGCATTTT	CASTRRNSNQPQHF
TRBV18	14	NA	NA	TRBJ1-5	TGTGCCAGCTCAGCCGACAGGAGCAATCAGCCCCAGCATTTT	CASSADRSNQPQHF
TRBV6-5	15	TRBD1	few	TRBJ2-2	TGTGCCAGCAGTTACTCGGACAGGGGGCGAGGGGAGCTGTTTTTT	CASSYSDRGRGELFF
TRBV7-6	15	NA	once	TRBJ1-4	TGTGCCAGCAGCTTAGGAGGCCTGGCTAATGAAAAACTGTTTTTT	CASSLGGLANEKLFF
TRBV28	14	NA	NA	TRBJ1-1	TGTGCCAGCAGTTTAGGGGGGTGGGACACTGAAGCTTTCTTT	CASSLGGWDTEAFF
TRBV5-4	15	NA	NA	TRBJ1-1	TGTGCCAGCAGCTTGGAACCTGGCAGGAGGTCTGAAGCTTTCTTT	CASSLEPGRRSEAFF
TRBV7-2	17	TRBD1	NA	TRBJ1-3	TGTGCCAGCAGCTTAGTTAGACAGGGGGCTGGTGGAAACACCATATATTTT	CASSLVRQGAGGNTIYF
TRBV2	13	NA	NA	TRBJ2-2	TGTGCCAGCAGTGCTCAGCGTCCCGGGGAGCTGTTTTTT	CASSAQRPGELFF
TRBV7-9	13	NA	NA	TRBJ1-1	TGTGCCAGCAGTCAAACAGGGACCTTGGGCGCTTTCTTT	CASSQTGTLGAFF
TRBV7-2	15	NA	NA	TRBJ1-6	TGTGCCAGCAGCTTAATGCAGCTAGATAATTCACCCCTCCACTTT	CASSLMQLDNSPLHF
TRBV25-1	12	NA	NA	TRBJ2-1	TGTGCCAGTACCTCGGGATTCAATGAGCAGTTCTTC	CASTSGFNEQFF
TRBV5-4	12	NA	NA	TRBJ2-3	TGTGCCAGCAGCCTTCTCCCAGATACGCAGTATTTT	CASSLLPDTQYF
TRBV12-5	11	NA	NA	TRBJ2-5	TGTGCTAGTGGTGGGAGAGAGACCCAGTACTTC	CASGGRETQYF
TRBV4-1	14	NA	NA	TRBJ1-2	TGCGCCAGCAGCCAAGCGGGTGTGGGTTATCGCTACACCTTC	CASSQAGVGYRYTF
TRBV7-2	13	NA	NA	TRBJ1-1	TGTGCCAGCAGCTTACAACGCGGGGCCGAAGCTTTCTTT	CASSLQRGAEAFF
TRBV27	14	TRBD1	NA	TRBJ1-5	TGTGCCAGCAGCGGCTTTGTAGGGGGCCAGCCCCAGCATTTT	CASSGFVGGQPQHF
TRBV12-5	14	TRBD1	NA	TRBJ1-4	TGTGCTTCATCTCCGGGACAGGGGGCTGAAAAACTGTTTTTT	CASSPGQGAEKLFF
TRBV19	13	NA	once	TRBJ1-5	TGTGCCAGTAGTATTGGGTTGGAGCGACCCCAGCATTTT	CASSIGLERPQHF
TRBV7-8	14	NA	NA	TRBJ2-7	TGTGCCAGCAGCTTAGCCAGGGCACCCTACGAGCAGTACTTC	CASSLARAPYEQYF